This T cell receptor (beta chain) was retrieved from a study of blood T cell repertoires in COVID-19. Study at large: Samples of COVID-19 (acute and convalescent) were obtained from the United States, Italy and Spain. PBMCs, B-cell-depleted T cells, or T cells provided the cDNA or gDNA that made up the material.

Authors' data handling: The assay estimated nucleated cells by amplifying reference gene primers. The table came from immunoSEQ multiplex PCR; TCRdb's copy has only in-frame clones and leaves some out. The V and J calls and clone size are taken from that table; D and trimming were inferred from the DNA. The sample carries around 130,000 clones, around 87% recorded once. The J segment lost 6 bases and the V segment lost 4 bases, leaving 3 bases of the junction unmatched. CDR3 length: 13 residues. Germline-derived CDR1 and CDR2 are SGHTA and FQGNSA. The sample consisted of peripheral blood. The V call is TRBV7-2, the J call TRBJ1-2; TRBD1 matches 9 bases. This receptor was identified in a woman aged 50 to 60 with acute or convalescent COVID-19. CDR3 residues: CASSSQGANGYTF. The CDR3 nucleotides are TGTGCCAGCAGCTCACAGGGGGCAAATGGCTACACCTTC. The full variable domain, its missing parts supplied by reference TRBV7-2 and TRBJ1-2, is GAGVSQSPSNKVTEKGKDVELRCDPISGHTALYWYRQSLGQGLEFLIYFQGNSAPDKSGLPSDRFSAERTGGSVSTLTIQRTQQEDSAVYLCASSSQGANGYTFGSGTRLTVV.